These 27 T cell receptor beta chains were all obtained from the same sample, sequenced in a study of CD8 T cells in ankylosing spondylitis. General study findings and limits: Seemingly characteristic of ankylosing spondylitis blood was a TCR beta motif consisting of about 8 highly homologous variants.

TCRdb redid the calling of the 5' RACE reads with MiXCR, one entry per CDR3 protein. The repertoire holds around 490,000 distinct CDR3 sequences, with about 5.2% as singletons. These receptors' targets are unknown. Material: blood, either unsorted or a sorted T cell fraction (not recorded which). All receptors come from a male donor with ankylosing spondylitis.

There are many counts of this clonotype. The V call is TRBV9, the J call TRBJ2-7; 9 nucleotides match TRBD2. Germline V gene data show CDR1 as SGDLS and CDR2 as YYNGEE. J gave up 5 bases and V 1 base, and 4 bases lay outside the gene matches. The CDR3 sequence is 14 residues long. The CDR3 bases are TGTGCCAGCAGCGTACAGGGGACTAGCAACGAGCAGTACTTC. Protein product: CASSVQGTSNEQYF.

This clonotype was counted between two and nine times. The chain employs TRBV15 and TRBJ2-7; 9 positions match TRBD2. V was clipped by 1 base and J by 3 bases; unmatched bases: 10. CDR3 length: 17 amino acids. Per the germline V gene, CDR1 is LNHNV and CDR2 is YYDKDF (reference sequence). The CDR3 loop reads CATSRGGGGTGVYEQYF. CDR3 DNA sequence: TGTGCCACCAGCAGAGGCGGGGGGGGAACAGGGGTCTACGAGCAGTACTTC.

As for this clonotype: Since a much larger clone is just one base distant, this may be a read error. A read error is likely, as this CDR3 ends without the conserved phenylalanine or tryptophan. The chain recombines TRBV7-2 with TRBJ2-3; no definite D call. This CDR3 is built from 14 residues. V lost 5 bases, J lost 2 bases, and 11 bases lay in between. From germline, CDR1 is SGHTA and CDR2 FQGNSA. The CDR3 region has the DNA TGTGCCAGCAGCCCGTCGGACGCCACAGATACGCAGTATTTA. It translates to CASSPSDATDTQYL.

This clonotype occurred many times. The rearrangement links TRBV5-1 to TRBJ2-3; TRBD2 matches 7 bases. The CDR3 extends over 15 amino acids. The V segment lost 4 bases and the J segment 2 bases; nucleotides outside the gene matches: 7. Germline V lookup: CDR1 SGHRS, CDR2 YFSETQ. The CDR3: CASSPRDYLTDTQYF. Written as DNA, the CDR3 is TGCGCCAGCAGCCCAAGGGACTACCTCACAGATACGCAGTATTTT.

The rearrangement links TRBV7-2 to TRBJ2-5; possibly TRBD1 or TRBD2 for D (5 bases each). The CDR3 totals 15 residues. The V end was cut by 5 bases, the J end by 5 bases, with 18 bases between. CDR1 and CDR2 (germline): SGHTA, FQGNSA. The CDR3 DNA follows: TGTGCCAGCAGCCCCGACCTAGCCAGGGTGGAGACCCAGTACTTC. Protein product: CASSPDLARVETQYF.

This clonotype has at least ten counts. The DNA of the CDR3 is TGTGCCAGCAGCCAGAAGTTCTACGAGCAGTACTTC. Amino acid sequence: CASSQKFYEQYF. The rearrangement links TRBV5-5 to TRBJ2-7; D is unresolved. Trimming left V 4 bases short and J 3 bases short, with 8 bases between. The CDR3 spans 12 residues. The germline CDR1 and CDR2 sequences are SGHKS and YYEKEE (reference sequence). Supplemented by reference TRBV5-5 and TRBJ2-7, the full variable domain reads DAGVTQSPTHLIKTRGQQVTLRCSPISGHKSVSWYQQVLGQGPQFIFQYYEKEERGRGNFPDRFSARQFPNYSSELNVNALLLGDSALYLCASSQKFYEQYFGPGTRLTVT.

This clonotype was seen repeatedly, ten times or more. V is TRBV4-2 and J is TRBJ2-1; D uncertain. The CDR3 has 15 amino acids. Germline V gives CDR1 LGHNA, CDR2 YNFKEQ. V lost 0 bases to trimming and J lost 4 bases, with 10 bases between them. CDR3 sequence: CASSQEGDTYNEQFF. The CDR3 nucleotides are TGTGCCAGCAGCCAAGAAGGAGACACTTACAATGAGCAGTTCTTC.

This clonotype was counted ten times or more. The V and J genes are TRBV2 and TRBJ1-1; D gene ambiguous. The CDR3 has 13 residues. Deletions cut 7 bases from V and 5 bases from J, with 14 bases between. Germline CDR1 SNHLY, CDR2 FYNNEI. CDR3 in DNA: TGTGCCAGCAATCTCGTGGGTGGGACTGAAGCTTTCTTT. Protein: CASNLVGGTEAFF.

Worth noting for this clonotype: This may be a read error, as it is one base from a much larger clone. The rearrangement uses TRBV29-1 and TRBJ2-1, with TRBD1 matching over 8 bases. Per germline, CDR1 SQVTM and CDR2 ANQGSEA. The CDR3 has 14 residues. After removal of 5 bases from V and 5 bases from J, the junction contained 8 bases not matched to a gene. CDR3 sequence (DNA): TGCAGCGTTTGCTGGGACAGGCACCACAATGAGCAGTTCTTC. This sequence encodes CSVCWDRHHNEQFF.

This chain links TRBV15 with TRBJ1-4, with D perhaps matching TRBD1 (6 bases). Germline V lookup: CDR1 LNHNV, CDR2 YYDKDF (reference sequence). Trimming cost V 8 bases and J 4 bases, with 23 bases left between them. The CDR3 is made up of 17 amino acids. DNA of the CDR3: TGTGCCACCCGTAACAGGGTGGACCCTTCATTTAATGAAAAACTGTTTTTT. Translated: CATRNRVDPSFNEKLFF.

This clonotype came up many times. The chain employs TRBV27 and TRBJ2-7, with TRBD1 matching over 12 bases. The ends lost 6 bases at V and 5 bases at J; junction bases unmatched: 8. Germline V gene data show CDR1 as MNHEY and CDR2 as SMNVEV (reference sequence). This CDR3 is built from 15 residues. CDR3: CASRTGTGGVDEQYF. The CDR3 DNA follows: TGTGCCAGCAGAACCGGGACAGGGGGCGTGGACGAGCAGTACTTC.

The table lists this clonotype with many counts. This chain uses TRBV12-3 or TRBV12-4 with TRBJ1-5; D is unclear. The V gene lost 3 bases and the J gene lost 1 base, with 13 bases spanning the gap. The CDR3 runs to 16 residues. The CDR3 DNA follows: TGTGCCAGCAGTTTGAGTGTTGGACGGAGCAATCAGCCCCAGCATTTT. It encodes CASSLSVGRSNQPQHF.

There are many counts of this clonotype. The chain recombines TRBV20-1 with TRBJ2-7; D ambiguous. The CDR3 length is 14 residues. CDR1 is DFQATT, CDR2 SNEGSKA, per germline (reference sequence). V was trimmed by 5 bases and J by 1 base, leaving 15 bases between them. The CDR3, as DNA: TGCAGTGCTGGTAGGGCTGAGTTTTCCTACGAGCAGTACTTC. Its protein is CSAGRAEFSYEQYF.

This clonotype was recorded many times. The V and J genes are TRBV11-1 and TRBJ2-1; possible D gene TRBD2, 6 bases. V lost 2 bases, J lost 6 bases, and 23 bases lay in between. In germline, CDR1 is SGHAT, CDR2 FQDESV (reference sequence). This CDR3 comprises 18 residues. The CDR3 DNA is TGTGCCAGCAGCTTAAGCTTTGTGGCGGGAAATCAGTTCAATGAGCAGTTCTTC. Its protein product is CASSLSFVAGNQFNEQFF.

At least ten counts were recorded for this clonotype. This rearrangement joins TRBV20-1 to TRBJ1-1, with no clear D. Trimming shortened V by 3 bases and J by 2 bases, and 10 bases separated the two germline ends. The CDR3 extends over 13 amino acids. The germline V gene has CDR1 DFQATT and CDR2 SNEGSKA (reference sequence). CDR3 in DNA: TGCAGTGCTAGGGAGGATCTAAACACTGAAGCTTTCTTT. Protein product: CSAREDLNTEAFF.

This clonotype has at least ten counts. The chain carries TRBV28 and TRBJ1-5; D not certain. Looked up from germline, CDR1 is MDHEN and CDR2 is SYDVKM. Trimming removed 4 bases at V and 6 bases at J, with 19 bases between. This CDR3 spans 16 amino acids. The CDR3 bases are TGTGCCAGCAGTTCCACCAGCCGCCTTGGACCTCAGCCCCAGCATTTT. As protein: CASSSTSRLGPQPQHF. The entire variable domain, with the rest obtained from reference TRBV28 and TRBJ1-5, is as follows: DVKVTQSSRYLVKRTGEKVFLECVQDMDHENMFWYRQDPGLGLRLIYFSYDVKMKEKGDIPEGYSVSREKKERFSLILESASTNQTSMYLCASSSTSRLGPQPQHFGDGTRLSIL.

This clonotype has ten or more counts. The chain recombines TRBV5-1 with TRBJ1-2; D is possibly TRBD1 (6 bases). Germline V gives CDR1 SGHRS, CDR2 YFSETQ. Trimming took 4 bases from V and 5 from J, leaving 12 bases between them. This CDR3 has 13 amino acids. The CDR3 spells CASSNQGSYGYTF. The CDR3, as DNA: TGCGCCAGCAGCAATCAGGGGTCTTATGGCTACACCTTC. The full variable domain, in which reference TRBV5-1 and TRBJ1-2 provide the parts outside the CDR3, is KAGVTQTPRYLIKTRGQQVTLSCSPISGHRSVSWYQQTPGQGLQFLFEYFSETQRNKGNFPGRFSGRQFSNSRSEMNVSTLELGDSALYLCASSNQGSYGYTFGSGTRLTVV.

This clonotype came up many times. The chain links TRBV27 to TRBJ2-1; D remains ambiguous. V was clipped by 5 bases and J by 9 bases, with 11 bases between them. The CDR3 has 12 amino acids. CDR1 and CDR2 from the germline V gene are MNHEY and SMNVEV (reference sequence). The CDR3 coding sequence is TGTGCCAGCAGTCCTACCTTCCCTGAGCAGTTCTTC. Protein sequence: CASSPTFPEQFF.

This clonotype was counted many times. The chain uses TRBV20-1 and TRBJ1-5, with no clear D. The CDR3 runs 13 residues. V was cut by 6 bases and J by 3 bases, with 12 bases left in between. CDR1 is DFQATT and CDR2 is SNEGSKA in the germline V gene (reference sequence). In DNA, the CDR3 is TGCAGTGCCCAGACGGGTACCAATCAGCCCCAGCATTTT. Its translation is CSAQTGTNQPQHF.

This clonotype was counted many times. The V gene is TRBV20-1, the J gene TRBJ1-1; D is unresolved. CDR1 is DFQATT and CDR2 is SNEGSKA in the germline V gene (reference sequence). The CDR3 is 10 residues long. V lost 5 bases to trimming and J lost 10 bases, with 11 bases between them. CDR3 bases: TGCAGTGCTGCACGAGGTTTAGCTTTCTTT. Its translation is CSAARGLAFF.

Ten or more counts support this clonotype. The chain couples TRBV20-1 to TRBJ2-1, with D perhaps TRBD1 (6 bases). The V gene lost 4 bases and the J gene lost 9 bases, with 25 bases spanning the gap. The CDR3 loop spans 16 amino acids. The germline V gene encodes CDR1 DFQATT and CDR2 SNEGSKA (reference sequence). CDR3 amino acids: CSAIKPFRGSPGEQFF. CDR3 in DNA: TGCAGTGCTATAAAACCCTTTAGGGGGAGTCCCGGTGAGCAGTTCTTC.

V usage is TRBV4-2 and J usage is TRBJ2-1; TRBD2 matches at 8 bases. V shed 0 bases, J shed 3 bases, and the junction held 7 bases outside the gene matches. The V gene's germline CDR1 is LGHNA and CDR2 YNFKEQ. The CDR3 has 17 residues. The CDR3 here is CASSQDGLAGDYNEQFF. The CDR3 DNA follows: TGTGCCAGCAGCCAAGATGGGCTAGCGGGCGACTACAATGAGCAGTTCTTC.

This clonotype was detected ten times or more. This chain connects TRBV20-1 to TRBJ2-1; 7 positions match TRBD2. Germline V CDR1 and CDR2: DFQATT, SNEGSKA (reference sequence). This CDR3 is 13 amino acids long. V lost 3 bases to trimming and J lost 11 bases; unmatched junction nucleotides: 10. The CDR3 bases are TGCAGTGCTAGGAGAGCGGGACCGATTAAGCAGTTCTTC. It yields the protein CSARRAGPIKQFF.

This clonotype was detected many times. The V call is TRBV18, the J call TRBJ2-2; a weak D match, TRBD1 (6 bases). Looked up from germline, CDR1 is KGHSH and CDR2 is LQKENI. Trimming left V 6 bases short and J 1 base short, with 12 bases between. This CDR3 is built from 15 residues. In nucleotides, the CDR3 is TGTGCCAGCTCGCCGCGGACAGAGAACACCGGGGAGCTGTTTTTT. Protein sequence: CASSPRTENTGELFF.

This clonotype has a count of ten or more. The chain employs TRBV6-1 and TRBJ2-7, with D unresolved. CDR1 is MNHNS and CDR2 is SASEGT in the germline V gene. This CDR3 comprises 13 residues. V shed 2 bases and J shed 2 bases, with 7 bases lying between them. The DNA of the CDR3 is TGTGCCAGCAGTGAAAGAAAGCCCTACGAGCAGTACTTC. Translation gives CASSERKPYEQYF.

This clonotype was found many times. This sequence joins TRBV20-1 and TRBJ2-7; 13 bases map to TRBD2. V trimming: 5 bases; J trimming: 4 bases; junction bases outside the gene matches: 11. This CDR3 spans 16 amino acids. Germline V CDR1 and CDR2: DFQATT, SNEGSKA (reference sequence). CDR3 DNA: TGCAGTGCTTCGGGACTAGCGGGATTATCATTTTACGAGCAGTACTTC. It codes for CSASGLAGLSFYEQYF.

This clonotype has only a few counts. The chain carries TRBV14 and TRBJ1-5; D is ambiguous. The CDR3 loop spans 13 amino acids. Between the trimmed V and J ends, which lost 2 bases and 3 bases, there was a span of 5 bases. Germline CDR1 and CDR2: SGHDN and FVKESK. For the CDR3, the DNA is TGTGCCAGCAGCCAACCTGTCAATCAGCCCCAGCATTTT. Translation gives CASSQPVNQPQHF.